The 32 T cell receptor beta chains given below trace back to one sample, sequenced in a study of cytomegalovirus exposure and HLA in healthy donors. Use of 60 Vbeta and 13 Jbeta primers characterized the PCR. Produced via immunoSEQ multiplex PCR; TCRdb's table is partial and in-frame only. This sample has 80,000 to 90,000 clones, with more than 60% found just once. The sequencing sample was made of PBMCs. These receptors all stem from a man in his forties in good health and CMV-seronegative.

The genes are TRBV7-8 and TRBJ2-1, with D possibly matching TRBD2 (5 bases). CDR3 size: 16 residues. Trimming pared 1 base from V and 1 base from J, leaving 11 bases between. CDR1 is SGHVS and CDR2 is FQNEAQ in the germline V gene. This CDR3 reads CASSLGRRRSYNEQFF. CDR3 DNA: TGTGCCAGCAGCTTAGGGCGGAGGCGGTCCTACAATGAGCAGTTCTTC.

The chain links TRBV11-2 to TRBJ1-2; D gene unclear. Germline V gene lookup returns CDR1 SGHAT and CDR2 FQNNGV. The CDR3 is 15 amino acids. The V end lost 4 bases, the J end lost 3 bases, and 15 bases lay between the germline ends. The CDR3 DNA reads as TGTGCCAGCAGCTCCCCCTCGAGGGTCGACTATGGCTACACCTTC. As protein: CASSSPSRVDYGYTF.

This clone occurred a few times. V is TRBV10-3 and J is TRBJ2-3, with TRBD2 matching over 11 bases. Per the germline V gene, CDR1 is ENHRY and CDR2 is SYGVKD. The trim removed 0 bases at V and 8 bases at J, leaving 4 bases unmatched. CDR3 length equals 15 residues. For the CDR3, the DNA is TGTGCCATCAGTGAGTCGAGACTAGCGGGGACTACGCAGTATTTT. Translated, it gives CAISESRLAGTTQYF.

The chain combines TRBV27 with TRBJ2-1; 10 nucleotides align to TRBD2. This CDR3 contains 19 residues. V trimming: 1 base; J trimming: 6 bases; junction bases outside the gene matches: 15. CDR1 and CDR2 (germline): MNHEY, SMNVEV (reference sequence). The chain's CDR3 is CASSLYASGSSPMSNEQFF. CDR3 nucleotide sequence: TGTGCCAGCAGTTTATATGCTAGCGGGAGCTCCCCGATGAGCAATGAGCAGTTCTTC.

The chain joins TRBV7-9 to TRBJ1-1; 8 nucleotides align to TRBD1. This CDR3 comprises 12 residues. The J segment lost 8 bases and the V segment lost 6 bases, leaving 5 bases of the junction unmatched. In germline, CDR1 is SEHNR, CDR2 FQNEAQ (reference sequence). As DNA, the CDR3 is TGTGCCAGCAGGCGAGGGGACAGGGAAGCTTTCTTT. This gives the protein CASRRGDREAFF.

The sample holds one count of this clone. V usage is TRBV9 and J usage is TRBJ1-6; TRBD1 aligns across 7 bases. The CDR3 runs 15 residues. The ends lost 4 bases at V and 7 bases at J; junction bases unmatched: 8. Germline V gene data show CDR1 as SGDLS and CDR2 as YYNGEE. CDR3: CASSPRGLGNSPLHF. CDR3 bases: TGTGCCAGCAGCCCTAGGGGGCTTGGGAATTCACCCCTCCACTTT.

Written as DNA, the CDR3 is TGTGCCAGCAGCCCCATCGACGGGGATCAGCCCCAGCATTTT. Translation gives CASSPIDGDQPQHF. The V gene is TRBV7-9, the J gene TRBJ1-5; D ambiguous. Germline CDR1 and CDR2: SEHNR and FQNEAQ (reference sequence). Trimming removed 5 bases from V and 5 bases from J, with 13 bases in between. This CDR3 spans 14 amino acids.

This clone was picked up one time. The genes are TRBV7-9 and TRBJ1-2, with D possibly being TRBD1 (5 bases). V lost 5 bases to trimming and J lost 2 bases, with 15 bases between them. This CDR3 is built from 15 residues. Germline V gene sequence: CDR1 SEHNR, CDR2 FQNEAQ (reference sequence). CDR3 DNA sequence: TGTGCCAGCAGCCCTCCCGGGGGAGTCAACTATGGCTACACCTTC. It specifies CASSPPGGVNYGYTF.

This clone was seen just once. The chain combines TRBV14 with TRBJ2-2, with 13 nucleotides matching TRBD2. V dropped 5 bases and J dropped 4; count of bases not matched to a gene: 10. The V gene's germline CDR1 is SGHDN and CDR2 FVKESK. This CDR3 has 18 residues. CDR3: CASSSLGLAGAITGELFF. The CDR3 bases are TGTGCCAGCAGCTCTCTCGGACTAGCGGGGGCCATCACCGGGGAGCTGTTTTTT. Filled out from reference TRBV14 and TRBJ2-2, the complete variable domain reads EAGVTQFPSHSVIEKGQTVTLRCDPISGHDNLYWYRRVMGKEIKFLLHFVKESKQDESGMPNNRFLAERTGGTYSTLKVQPAELEDSGVYFCASSSLGLAGAITGELFFGEGSRLTVL.

The chain uses TRBV25-1 and TRBJ2-7; D is possibly TRBD2 (5 bases). Germline values: CDR1 MGHDK, CDR2 SYGVNS. CDR3 length: 12 amino acids. V dropped 5 bases and J dropped 3 bases, with 8 bases sitting between them. CDR3 bases: TGTGCCAGCAGTCTCGGGGTCTACGAGCAGTACTTC. Translation gives CASSLGVYEQYF.

The genes are TRBV27 and TRBJ1-5; a possible D gene is TRBD1 (5 bases). CDR1 is MNHEY and CDR2 is SMNVEV in the germline V gene (reference sequence). The CDR3 has 16 amino acids. Trimming stripped 0 bases from V and 2 bases from J, with 11 bases between. The DNA for the CDR3 is TGTGCCAGCAGTTTATCCCCGCGGGGGGGCAATCAGCCCCAGCATTTT. Amino acid sequence: CASSLSPRGGNQPQHF.

The gene calls are TRBV5-4 and TRBJ1-1; no reliable D call. The CDR3 is 14 residues long. The germline V gene has CDR1 SGHNT and CDR2 YYREEE (reference sequence). Trimming pared 1 base from V and 1 base from J, leaving 8 bases between. As DNA, the CDR3 is TGTGCCAGCAGCTTGATAGGGAGGAACACTGAAGCTTTCTTT. It yields the protein CASSLIGRNTEAFF.

This sequence joins TRBV7-9 and TRBJ1-1; D is perhaps TRBD1 (6 bases). CDR3 size: 14 residues. V lost 1 base, J lost 3 bases, and 9 bases lay in between. CDR1 is SEHNR, CDR2 FQNEAQ, per germline (reference sequence). CDR3 nucleotides: TGTGCCAGCAGCTTAGTAGGGGGTGACACTGAAGCTTTCTTT. Translating it yields CASSLVGGDTEAFF. Drawing the rest from reference TRBV7-9 and TRBJ1-1, the complete variable domain is DTGVSQNPRHKITKRGQNVTFRCDPISEHNRLYWYRQTLGQGPEFLTYFQNEAQLEKSRLLSDRFSAERPKGSFSTLEIQRTEQGDSAMYLCASSLVGGDTEAFFGQGTRLTVV.

This chain connects TRBV6-1 to TRBJ2-1, with 8 bases that match TRBD2. The CDR3 extends over 16 amino acids. The trim removed 1 base at V and 8 bases at J, leaving 10 bases unmatched. The germline CDR1 and CDR2 sequences are MNHNS and SASEGT. CDR3 sequence reads: CASSEEGPGGRDEQFF. The CDR3 DNA is TGTGCCAGCAGTGAAGAAGGCCCGGGGGGGCGAGATGAGCAGTTCTTC.

This sequence joins TRBV25-1 and TRBJ2-2; the match to TRBD1 covers 11 bases. CDR1 and CDR2 (germline): MGHDK, SYGVNS. CDR3 length: 18 amino acids. V gave up 7 bases and J gave up 6 bases; unmatched junction bases: 16. CDR3 nucleotide sequence: TGTGCCAGCACCGGGGGGGTTCGGACAGGGGGCTTGGCCGGGGAGCTGTTTTTT. It is translated as CASTGGVRTGGLAGELFF.

The chain carries TRBV13 and TRBJ2-7, with a possible D match to TRBD1 (6 bases). Germline loops: CDR1 PRHDT, CDR2 FYEKMQ (reference sequence). The CDR3 extends over 14 amino acids. V gave up 5 bases and J gave up 1 base, with 12 bases separating them. Written as DNA, the CDR3 is TGTGCCAGCAGCGCCCGGACAGATTCCTACGAGCAGTACTTC. It yields the protein CASSARTDSYEQYF.

The chain joins TRBV5-6 to TRBJ2-5, with 8 bases aligning to TRBD1. This CDR3 region has 13 residues. The ends lost 3 bases at V and 4 bases at J; junction bases unmatched: 2. Germline values: CDR1 SGHDT, CDR2 YYEEEE. The CDR3 nucleotides read TGTGCCAGCAGCTCCGGACAGGGAGAGACCCAGTACTTC. Translated, it gives CASSSGQGETQYF.

The rearrangement links TRBV18 to TRBJ1-2, with D maybe TRBD1 (6 bases). This CDR3 spans 15 amino acids. V lost 3 bases to trimming and J lost 0 bases, with 11 bases between them. In germline, CDR1 is KGHSH, CDR2 LQKENI. The CDR3 loop is CASSPWTVTNYGYTF. The CDR3 DNA reads TGTGCCAGCTCACCGTGGACAGTTACTAACTATGGCTACACCTTC.

The V and J genes are TRBV30 and TRBJ2-5, with D perhaps matching TRBD2 (5 bases). From germline, CDR1 is GTSNPN and CDR2 SVGIG (reference sequence). This CDR3 is 11 amino acids long. Deletions cut 8 bases from V and 4 bases from J, with 11 bases between. The DNA of the CDR3 is TGTGCCCAAGGCGGAGGAGAGACCCAGTACTTC. This codes for CAQGGGETQYF.

This clone has a single count. V is TRBV13 and J is TRBJ1-3; weak D call: TRBD1 (6 bases). Germline V CDR1 and CDR2: PRHDT, FYEKMQ (reference sequence). Trimming cost V 5 bases and J 4 bases, with 9 bases left between them. This CDR3 region has 13 residues. The CDR3 coding sequence is TGTGCCAGCAGCCCTGGGACAGGAAACACCATATATTTT. Amino acids: CASSPGTGNTIYF.

In its sample, this clone was seen a few times. V usage is TRBV25-1 and J usage is TRBJ1-6; TRBD1 might be the D (5 bases). This CDR3 is built from 14 residues. Trimming removed 6 bases at V and 8 bases at J, with 14 bases between. Per the germline V gene, CDR1 is MGHDK and CDR2 is SYGVNS. CDR3 bases: TGTGCCAGCAGCCAAGGAGGGGTTCATTCACCCCTCCACTTT. It encodes CASSQGGVHSPLHF.

This clone occurred a few times. This rearrangement joins TRBV28 to TRBJ1-1; D is ambiguous. CDR1 is MDHEN and CDR2 is SYDVKM in the germline V gene. Trimming stripped 9 bases from V and 2 bases from J, with 16 bases between. There are 14 residues in the CDR3. The CDR3 loop is CASTTSGFNTEAFF. The CDR3 DNA follows: TGTGCCAGTACGACCTCGGGATTTAACACTGAAGCTTTCTTT. Full variable domain (outside the CDR3, taken from reference TRBV28 and TRBJ1-1): DVKVTQSSRYLVKRTGEKVFLECVQDMDHENMFWYRQDPGLGLRLIYFSYDVKMKEKGDIPEGYSVSREKKERFSLILESASTNQTSMYLCASTTSGFNTEAFFGQGTRLTVV.

The genes are TRBV28 and TRBJ2-5, with D perhaps matching TRBD2 (6 bases). Germline V gene data show CDR1 as MDHEN and CDR2 as SYDVKM. This CDR3 region has 15 residues. The V gene lost 7 bases and the J gene lost 2 bases, with 17 bases spanning the gap. The CDR3: CASNPRGAGQETQYF. DNA for the CDR3: TGTGCCAGCAACCCGAGGGGTGCGGGACAAGAGACCCAGTACTTC.

The sample holds a few counts of this clone. The rearrangement uses TRBV2 and TRBJ1-2, with D uncertain. CDR1 is SNHLY, CDR2 FYNNEI, per germline. The CDR3 totals 13 residues. Trimming pared 4 bases from V and 8 bases from J, leaving 14 bases between. The CDR3 region has the DNA TGTGCCAGCAGTGTAATGGGCAGCTACGGCTACACCTTC. Translating it yields CASSVMGSYGYTF.

The J gene is TRBJ1-2, the V gene TRBV7-9; D might be TRBD1 (5 bases). CDR1 is SEHNR, CDR2 FQNEAQ, per germline (reference sequence). The CDR3 spans 11 residues. V was shortened by 5 bases and J by 7 bases, with 8 bases between the two germline ends. Here the CDR3 reads CASSGGFGYTF. The DNA for the CDR3 is TGTGCCAGCAGCGGGGGGTTTGGCTACACCTTC.

V gene TRBV9 combines with J gene TRBJ1-2, with a weak D call TRBD1 (5 bases). The CDR3 spans 12 residues. The ends were cut back, 3 bases at V and 5 bases at J, with 8 bases in the middle. The germline V gene encodes CDR1 SGDLS and CDR2 YYNGEE. The CDR3 here is CASSAPGYGYTF. In DNA, the CDR3 is TGTGCCAGCAGCGCCCCAGGGTATGGCTACACCTTC.

V and J are TRBV12-1 and TRBJ1-3. TRBV12-1 is assigned pseudogene status. CDR3 length: 14 residues. CDR3 protein: CASSFAGSGNTIYF. CDR3 sequence (DNA): TGTGCCAGCAGCTTTGCCGGCTCTGGAAACACCATATATTTT.

J is TRBJ1-5 and V is TRBV2; TRBD1 might be the D (5 bases). The germline V and J ends were trimmed by 2 bases and 7 bases, with 12 bases remaining between them. Germline V gives CDR1 SNHLY, CDR2 FYNNEI. CDR3 size: 14 residues. CDR3 bases: TGTGCCAGCAGTGAACCGGGGCGGGGACAGCCCCAGCATTTT. It translates to CASSEPGRGQPQHF.

J is TRBJ1-5 and V is TRBV4-2, with 7 bases lining up with TRBD1. This CDR3 contains 16 residues. CDR1 and CDR2 from the germline V gene are LGHNA and YNFKEQ. The V segment lost 4 bases and the J segment 0 bases; nucleotides outside the gene matches: 6. CDR3 sequence reads: CASSPRDSDSNQPQHF. The DNA for the CDR3 is TGTGCCAGCAGCCCGCGGGACAGCGATAGCAATCAGCCCCAGCATTTT.

The CDR3 spells CASSMDRAQPQHF. Here the CDR3 DNA reads TGTGCCAGTAGTATGGACAGGGCCCAGCCCCAGCATTTT. This rearrangement joins TRBV19 to TRBJ1-5; 8 bases line up with TRBD1. The CDR3 is 13 residues long. The ends lost 3 bases at V and 7 bases at J; junction bases unmatched: 2. CDR1 is LNHDA and CDR2 is SQIVND in the germline V gene (reference sequence).

This clone was picked up one time. The rearrangement joins TRBV2 to TRBJ1-5, with 9 bases lining up with TRBD1. With 5 bases clipped from V and 1 base from J, the junction kept 3 bases outside the gene matches. This CDR3 is 15 amino acids long. CDR1 is SNHLY, CDR2 FYNNEI, per germline. CDR3 nucleotides: TGTGCCAGCAGTTCCGGGACAGGGAGCAATCAGCCCCAGCATTTT. Translating it yields CASSSGTGSNQPQHF. The full variable domain, rest sourced from reference TRBV2 and TRBJ1-5, is EPEVTQTPSHQVTQMGQEVILRCVPISNHLYFYWYRQILGQKVEFLVSFYNNEISEKSEIFDDQFSVERPDGSNFTLKIRSTKLEDSAMYFCASSSGTGSNQPQHFGDGTRLSIL.

The chain employs TRBV27 and TRBJ1-1; the match to TRBD1 covers 7 bases. Per the germline V gene, CDR1 is MNHEY and CDR2 is SMNVEV (reference sequence). The junction had 11 bases not matched to a gene; V was cut back by 5 bases and J by 5 bases. CDR3 length: 15 amino acids. CDR3 loop: CASSPRTGWETEAFF. CDR3 sequence (DNA): TGTGCCAGCAGTCCCCGGACAGGTTGGGAGACTGAAGCTTTCTTT.